Shown below are 3 T cell receptor beta chains from a single sample sequenced in a study of T cell responses to AZD1222 COVID-19 vaccine. The repertoire was sequenced with immunoSEQ multiplex PCR; TCRdb's copy has only in-frame clones and lacks some. The repertoire holds over 100,000 clones, with approximately 90% as singletons. Sample: peripheral blood, taken on day 0 of AZD1222 vaccination. These TCRs come from an adult in good health.

The chain carries TRBV6-5 and TRBJ1-1; the D is unclear. The CDR3 extends over 13 amino acids. Trimming left V 5 bases short and J 1 base short, with 8 bases between. Germline CDR1 reads MNHEY; CDR2 reads SVGAGI. For the CDR3, the DNA is TGTGCCAGCAGTCCCCGCAGGAACACTGAAGCTTTCTTT. Residues: CASSPRRNTEAFF.

In DNA form, the CDR3 reads TGTGCCAGCAGTGAAGGGACAGTGGGTGAAAAACTGTTTTTT. It yields the protein CASSEGTVGEKLFF. J is TRBJ1-4 and V is TRBV2; D is perhaps TRBD1 (6 bases). The CDR3 totals 14 residues. The V and J ends lost 1 base and 7 bases respectively, with 10 bases between them. Germline V gives CDR1 SNHLY, CDR2 FYNNEI.

The chain carries TRBV5-1 and TRBJ2-3; unclear D gene. Per the germline V gene, CDR1 is SGHRS and CDR2 is YFSETQ. CDR3 length: 13 amino acids. The V end was cut by 4 bases, the J end by 0 bases, with 6 bases between. The CDR3 nucleotides read TGCGCCAGCAGCATAGGGAGCACAGATACGCAGTATTTT. Translation: CASSIGSTDTQYF.